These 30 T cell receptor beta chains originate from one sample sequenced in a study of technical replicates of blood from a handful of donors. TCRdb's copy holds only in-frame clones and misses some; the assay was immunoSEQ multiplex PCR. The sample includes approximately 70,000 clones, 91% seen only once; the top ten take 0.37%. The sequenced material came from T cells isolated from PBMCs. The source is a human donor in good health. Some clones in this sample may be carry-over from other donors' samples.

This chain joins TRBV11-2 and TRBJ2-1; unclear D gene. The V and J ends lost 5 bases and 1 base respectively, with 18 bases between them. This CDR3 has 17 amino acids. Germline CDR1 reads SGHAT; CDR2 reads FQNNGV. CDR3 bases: TGTGCCAGCAGCCCCTCGCTCGGGTCCCAATCCTACAATGAGCAGTTCTTC. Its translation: CASSPSLGSQSYNEQFF.

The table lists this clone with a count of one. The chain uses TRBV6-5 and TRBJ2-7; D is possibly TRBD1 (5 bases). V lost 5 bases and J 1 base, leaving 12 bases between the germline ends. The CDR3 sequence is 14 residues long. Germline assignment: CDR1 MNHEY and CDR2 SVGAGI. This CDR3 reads CASSQPTESYEQYF. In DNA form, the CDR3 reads TGTGCCAGCAGTCAACCGACAGAATCCTACGAGCAGTACTTC.

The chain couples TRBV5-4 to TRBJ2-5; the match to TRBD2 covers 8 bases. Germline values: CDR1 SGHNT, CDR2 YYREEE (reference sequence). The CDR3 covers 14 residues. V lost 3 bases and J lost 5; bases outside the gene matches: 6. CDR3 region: CASSSGAGDETQYF. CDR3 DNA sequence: TGTGCCAGCAGCTCTGGAGCGGGGGACGAGACCCAGTACTTC.

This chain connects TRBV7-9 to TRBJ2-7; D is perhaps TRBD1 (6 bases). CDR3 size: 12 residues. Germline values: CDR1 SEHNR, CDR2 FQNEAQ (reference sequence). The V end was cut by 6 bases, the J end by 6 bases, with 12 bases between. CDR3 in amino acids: CASSPQGSEQYF. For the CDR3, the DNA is TGTGCCAGCAGTCCACAGGGATCCGAGCAGTACTTC.

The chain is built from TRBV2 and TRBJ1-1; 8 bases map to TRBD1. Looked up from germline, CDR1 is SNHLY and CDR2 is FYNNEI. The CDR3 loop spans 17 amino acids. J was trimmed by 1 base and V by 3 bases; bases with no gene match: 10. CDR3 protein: CASSESGTGYGNTEAFF. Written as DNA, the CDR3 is TGTGCCAGCAGTGAGTCTGGGACAGGCTATGGGAACACTGAAGCTTTCTTT. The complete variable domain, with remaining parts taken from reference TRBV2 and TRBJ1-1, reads EPEVTQTPSHQVTQMGQEVILRCVPISNHLYFYWYRQILGQKVEFLVSFYNNEISEKSEIFDDQFSVERPDGSNFTLKIRSTKLEDSAMYFCASSESGTGYGNTEAFFGQGTRLTVV.

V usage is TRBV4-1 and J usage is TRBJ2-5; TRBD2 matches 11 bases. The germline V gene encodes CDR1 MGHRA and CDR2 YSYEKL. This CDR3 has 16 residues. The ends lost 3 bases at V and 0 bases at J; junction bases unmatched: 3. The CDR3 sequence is CASSHPGLADQETQYF. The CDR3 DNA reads TGCGCCAGCAGCCACCCGGGACTAGCGGACCAAGAGACCCAGTACTTC.

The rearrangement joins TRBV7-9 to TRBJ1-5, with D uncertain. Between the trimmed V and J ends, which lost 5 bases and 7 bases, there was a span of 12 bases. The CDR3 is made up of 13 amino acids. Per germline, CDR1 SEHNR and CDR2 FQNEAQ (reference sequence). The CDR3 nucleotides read TGTGCCAGCAGCACCCCAATTCGGCAGCCCCAGCATTTT. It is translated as CASSTPIRQPQHF.

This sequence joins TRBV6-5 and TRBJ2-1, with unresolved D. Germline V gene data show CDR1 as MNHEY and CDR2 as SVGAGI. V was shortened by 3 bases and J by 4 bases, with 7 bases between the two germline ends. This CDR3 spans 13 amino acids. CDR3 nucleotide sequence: TGTGCCAGCAGTTATACGGTGTACAATGAGCAGTTCTTC. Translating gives CASSYTVYNEQFF.

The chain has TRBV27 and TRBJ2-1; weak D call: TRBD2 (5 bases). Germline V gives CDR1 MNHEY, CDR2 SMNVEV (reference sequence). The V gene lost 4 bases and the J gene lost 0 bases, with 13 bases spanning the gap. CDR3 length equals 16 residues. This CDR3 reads CASSYETGISYNEQFF. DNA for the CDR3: TGTGCCAGCAGTTATGAGACCGGGATCTCCTACAATGAGCAGTTCTTC.

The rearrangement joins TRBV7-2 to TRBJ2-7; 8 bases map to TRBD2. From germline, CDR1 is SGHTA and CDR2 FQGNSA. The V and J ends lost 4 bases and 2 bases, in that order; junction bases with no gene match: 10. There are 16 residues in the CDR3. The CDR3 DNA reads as TGTGCCAGCAGCTCCCCGCGGCGGGAGGTGACCTACGAGCAGTACTTC. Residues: CASSSPRREVTYEQYF. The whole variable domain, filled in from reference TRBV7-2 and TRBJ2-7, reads GAGVSQSPSNKVTEKGKDVELRCDPISGHTALYWYRQSLGQGLEFLIYFQGNSAPDKSGLPSDRFSAERTGGSVSTLTIQRTQQEDSAVYLCASSSPRREVTYEQYFGPGTRLTVT.

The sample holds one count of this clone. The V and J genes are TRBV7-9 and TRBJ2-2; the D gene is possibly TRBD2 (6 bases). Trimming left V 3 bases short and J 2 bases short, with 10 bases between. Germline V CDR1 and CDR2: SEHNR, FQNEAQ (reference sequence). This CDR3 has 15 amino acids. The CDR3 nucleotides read TGTGCCAGCAGCTTGCCGGGGGTAAACACCGGGGAGCTGTTTTTT. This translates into CASSLPGVNTGELFF.

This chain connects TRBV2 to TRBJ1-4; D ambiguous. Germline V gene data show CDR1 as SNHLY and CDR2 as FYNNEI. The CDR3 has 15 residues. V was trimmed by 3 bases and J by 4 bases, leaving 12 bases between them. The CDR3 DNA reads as TGTGCCAGCAGTGAGAATGGGCCAGTTAATGAAAAACTGTTTTTT. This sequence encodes CASSENGPVNEKLFF.

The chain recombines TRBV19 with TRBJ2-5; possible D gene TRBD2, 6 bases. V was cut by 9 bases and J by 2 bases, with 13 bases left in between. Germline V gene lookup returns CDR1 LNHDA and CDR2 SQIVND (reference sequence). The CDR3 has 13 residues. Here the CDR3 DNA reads TGTGCCAGCCAACGTGGGGGGCAAGAGACCCAGTACTTC. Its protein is CASQRGGQETQYF.

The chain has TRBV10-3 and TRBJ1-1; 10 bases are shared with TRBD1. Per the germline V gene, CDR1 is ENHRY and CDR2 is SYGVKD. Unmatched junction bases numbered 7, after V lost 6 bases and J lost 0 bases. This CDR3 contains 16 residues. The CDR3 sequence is CAIRDRGTPMNTEAFF. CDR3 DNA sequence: TGTGCCATCAGGGACAGGGGGACCCCTATGAACACTGAAGCTTTCTTT.

The CDR3 sequence: CASSQTSTGELFF. The CDR3 nucleotides read TGTGCCAGCAGCCAGACTAGTACCGGGGAGCTGTTTTTT. The chain uses TRBV4-2 and TRBJ2-2; a possible D gene is TRBD2 (6 bases). The length of the CDR3 is 13 residues. Trimming cost V 3 bases and J 5 bases, with 7 bases left between them. CDR1 LGHNA and CDR2 YNFKEQ come from the germline V gene.

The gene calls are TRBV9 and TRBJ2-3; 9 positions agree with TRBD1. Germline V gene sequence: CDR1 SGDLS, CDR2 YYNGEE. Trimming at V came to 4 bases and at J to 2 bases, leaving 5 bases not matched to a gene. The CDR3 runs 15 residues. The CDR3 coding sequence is TGTGCCAGCAGCACCGGGACAGGGCTCACAGATACGCAGTATTTT. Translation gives CASSTGTGLTDTQYF.

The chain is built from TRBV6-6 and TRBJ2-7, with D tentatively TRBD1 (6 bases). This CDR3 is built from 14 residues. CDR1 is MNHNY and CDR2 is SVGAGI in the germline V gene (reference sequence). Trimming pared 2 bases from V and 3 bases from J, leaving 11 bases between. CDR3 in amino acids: CASSYSIGGYEQYF. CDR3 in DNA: TGTGCCAGCAGTTACAGTATAGGGGGCTACGAGCAGTACTTC.

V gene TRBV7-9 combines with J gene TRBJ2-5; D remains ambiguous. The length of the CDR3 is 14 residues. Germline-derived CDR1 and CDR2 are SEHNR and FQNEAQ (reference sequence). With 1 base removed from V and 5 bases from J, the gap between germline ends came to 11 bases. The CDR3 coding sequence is TGTGCCAGCAGCTTAGTTCCTAGGATGGAGACCCAGTACTTC. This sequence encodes CASSLVPRMETQYF.

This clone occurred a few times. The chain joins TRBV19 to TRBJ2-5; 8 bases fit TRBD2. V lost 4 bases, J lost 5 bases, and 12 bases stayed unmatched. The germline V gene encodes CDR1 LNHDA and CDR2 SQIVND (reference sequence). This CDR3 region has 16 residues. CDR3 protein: CASSTGGGVGSETQYF. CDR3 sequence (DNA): TGTGCCAGTAGTACGGGAGGGGGAGTCGGTTCGGAGACCCAGTACTTC.

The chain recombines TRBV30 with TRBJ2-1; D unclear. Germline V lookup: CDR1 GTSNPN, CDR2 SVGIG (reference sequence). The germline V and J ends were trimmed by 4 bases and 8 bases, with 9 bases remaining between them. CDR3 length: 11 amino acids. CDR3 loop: CAWIRSYEQFF. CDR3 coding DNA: TGTGCCTGGATTCGGTCTTATGAGCAGTTCTTC. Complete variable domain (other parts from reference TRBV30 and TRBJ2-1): SQTIHQWPATLVQPVGSPLSLECTVEGTSNPNLYWYRQAAGRGLQLLFYSVGIGQISSEVPQNLSASRPQDRQFILSSKKLLLSDSGFYLCAWIRSYEQFFGPGTRLTVL.

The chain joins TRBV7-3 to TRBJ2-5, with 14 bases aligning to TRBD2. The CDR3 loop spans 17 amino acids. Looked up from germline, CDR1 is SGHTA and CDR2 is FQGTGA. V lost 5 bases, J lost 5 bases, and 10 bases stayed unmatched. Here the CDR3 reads CASSPTSGGAFGETQYF. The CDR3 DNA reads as TGTGCCAGCAGCCCGACTAGCGGGGGGGCCTTCGGGGAGACCCAGTACTTC. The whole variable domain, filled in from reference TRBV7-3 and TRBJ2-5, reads GAGVSQTPSNKVTEKGKYVELRCDPISGHTALYWYRQSLGQGPEFLIYFQGTGAADDSGLPNDRFFAVRPEGSVSTLKIQRTERGDSAVYLCASSPTSGGAFGETQYFGPGTRLLVL.

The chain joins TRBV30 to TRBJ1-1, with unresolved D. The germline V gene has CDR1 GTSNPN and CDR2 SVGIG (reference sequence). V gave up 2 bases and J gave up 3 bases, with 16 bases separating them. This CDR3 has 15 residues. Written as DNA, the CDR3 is TGTGCCTGGAGTTATATGAACCGTGAGGACACTGAAGCTTTCTTT. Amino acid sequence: CAWSYMNREDTEAFF.

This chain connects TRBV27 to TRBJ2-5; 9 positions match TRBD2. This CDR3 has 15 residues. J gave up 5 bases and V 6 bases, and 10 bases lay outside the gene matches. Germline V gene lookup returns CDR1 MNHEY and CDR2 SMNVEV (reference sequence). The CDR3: CASRRAGGPVETQYF. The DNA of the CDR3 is TGTGCCAGCAGGCGTGCGGGAGGGCCTGTTGAGACCCAGTACTTC.

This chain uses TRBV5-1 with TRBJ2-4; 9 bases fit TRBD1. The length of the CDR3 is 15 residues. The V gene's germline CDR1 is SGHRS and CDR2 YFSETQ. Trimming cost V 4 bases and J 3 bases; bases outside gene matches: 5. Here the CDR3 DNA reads TGCGCCAGCAGCACCCGACAGGGGGTCAAAAACATTCAGTACTTC. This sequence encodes CASSTRQGVKNIQYF.

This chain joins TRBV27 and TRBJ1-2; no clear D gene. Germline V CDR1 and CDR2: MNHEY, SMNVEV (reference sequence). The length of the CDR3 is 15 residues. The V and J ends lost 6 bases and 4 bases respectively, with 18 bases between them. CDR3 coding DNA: TGTGCCAGCAGGACATCCCCACTCACGTCCTATGGCTACACCTTC. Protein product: CASRTSPLTSYGYTF.

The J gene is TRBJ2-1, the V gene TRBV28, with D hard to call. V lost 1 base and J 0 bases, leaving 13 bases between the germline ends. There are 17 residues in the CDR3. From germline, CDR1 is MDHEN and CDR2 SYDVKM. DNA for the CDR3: TGTGCCAGCAGTTTATCTCGGCTCCGGAGCTCCTACAATGAGCAGTTCTTC. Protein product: CASSLSRLRSSYNEQFF.

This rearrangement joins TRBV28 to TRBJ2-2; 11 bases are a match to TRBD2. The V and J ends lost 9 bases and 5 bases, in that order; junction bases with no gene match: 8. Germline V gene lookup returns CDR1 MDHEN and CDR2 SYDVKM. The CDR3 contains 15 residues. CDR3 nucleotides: TGTGCCAGTATAAGGACTAGCGGGCTTACCGGGGAGCTGTTTTTT. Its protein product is CASIRTSGLTGELFF. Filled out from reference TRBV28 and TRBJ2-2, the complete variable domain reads DVKVTQSSRYLVKRTGEKVFLECVQDMDHENMFWYRQDPGLGLRLIYFSYDVKMKEKGDIPEGYSVSREKKERFSLILESASTNQTSMYLCASIRTSGLTGELFFGEGSRLTVL.

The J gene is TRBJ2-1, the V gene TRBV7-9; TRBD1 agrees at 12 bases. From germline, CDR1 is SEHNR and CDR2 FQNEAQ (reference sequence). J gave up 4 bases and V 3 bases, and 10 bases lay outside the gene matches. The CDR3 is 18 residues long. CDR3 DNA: TGTGCCAGCAGCTTGCCGCCGGGACAGGGGGCACGGTACAATGAGCAGTTCTTC. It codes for CASSLPPGQGARYNEQFF.

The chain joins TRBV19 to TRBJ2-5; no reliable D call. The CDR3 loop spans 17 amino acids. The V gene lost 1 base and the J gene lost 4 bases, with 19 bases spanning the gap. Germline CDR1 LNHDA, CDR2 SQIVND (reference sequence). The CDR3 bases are TGTGCCAGTAGTATAGTTGGCGGCAGTTTGGTTCTAGAGACCCAGTACTTC. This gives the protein CASSIVGGSLVLETQYF.

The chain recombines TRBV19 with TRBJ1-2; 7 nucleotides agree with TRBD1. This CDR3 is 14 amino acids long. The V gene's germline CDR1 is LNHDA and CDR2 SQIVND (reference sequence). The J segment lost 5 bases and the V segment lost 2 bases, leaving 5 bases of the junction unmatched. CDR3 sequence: CASSITYRGYGYTF. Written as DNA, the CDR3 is TGTGCCAGTAGTATAACGTACAGGGGTTATGGCTACACCTTC.